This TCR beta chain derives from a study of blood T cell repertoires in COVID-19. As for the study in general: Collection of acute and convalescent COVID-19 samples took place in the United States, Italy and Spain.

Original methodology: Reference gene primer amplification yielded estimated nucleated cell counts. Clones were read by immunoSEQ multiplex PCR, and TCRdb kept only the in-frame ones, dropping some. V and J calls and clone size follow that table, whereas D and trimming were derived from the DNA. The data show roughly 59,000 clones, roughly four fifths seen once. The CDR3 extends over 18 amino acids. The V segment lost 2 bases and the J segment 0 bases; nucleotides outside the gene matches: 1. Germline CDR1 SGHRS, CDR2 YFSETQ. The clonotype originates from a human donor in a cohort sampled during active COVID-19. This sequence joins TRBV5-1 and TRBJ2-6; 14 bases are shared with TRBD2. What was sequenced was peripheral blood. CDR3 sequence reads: CASSLGTSGGSGANVLTF. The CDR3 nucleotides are TGCGCCAGCAGCTTAGGGACTAGCGGGGGCTCTGGGGCCAACGTCCTGACTTTC.